A single sample is the source of the 10 T cell receptor beta chains below, sequenced in a study of T cells in Graves' hyperthyroidism and ophthalmopathy. TCR beta CDR3 sequences were amplified from RNA transcripts. First-round RT-PCR of the TCR CDR3 relied on the HTBI primer set. Each CDR3 protein gets one entry after TCRdb re-called the multiplex PCR reads with MiXCR. This sample has hundreds of thousands of distinct CDR3 sequences, with about two fifths found just once. The sequenced sample consisted of blood. Receptors were obtained from a man aged 18 to 35 with Graves' hyperthyroidism.

On this clonotype itself: Given a much more abundant clone one base away, this may be a read error. The gene calls are TRBV15 and TRBJ1-1, with D unresolved. CDR1 and CDR2 from the germline V gene are LNHNV and YYDKDF (reference sequence). The CDR3 is 15 residues long. CDR3 protein: CAASRVERLNTEAFF. The DNA for the CDR3 is TGTGCCGCCAGCAGAGTAGAACGGTTGAACACTGAAGCTTTCTTT.

This clonotype was observed at least ten times. At one of its ends the junction is not consistent with the germline gene, which may arise from a read error. CDR3 nucleotide sequence: TGCAGTGCTAGAGATGGCTGGGGAGCCTACGAGCAGTGCTTC. As protein: CSARDGWGAYEQCF. The chain joins TRBV20-1 to TRBJ2-7, with a tentative D call TRBD2 (5 bases). The germline CDR1 and CDR2 sequences are DFQATT and SNEGSKA (reference sequence). The CDR3 is made up of 14 amino acids.

The sample holds many counts of this clonotype. This chain connects TRBV2 to TRBJ2-6; D remains ambiguous. Germline V gives CDR1 SNHLY, CDR2 FYNNEI. The CDR3 runs to 15 residues. The V end lost 6 bases, the J end lost 4 bases, and 13 bases lay between the germline ends. The CDR3 is CASRRESAGANVLTF. In nucleotides, the CDR3 is TGTGCCAGCAGAAGGGAATCAGCAGGGGCCAACGTCCTGACTTTC.

This sequence joins TRBV7-6 and TRBJ1-1, with D possibly TRBD1 on 5 matching bases. V lost 5 bases, J lost 3 bases, and 10 bases lay in between. Germline CDR1 reads SGHVS; CDR2 reads FNYEAQ. This CDR3 spans 13 amino acids. The CDR3 coding sequence is TGTGCCAGCAGCCCCAGGGTAGACACTGAAGCTTTCTTT. This encodes CASSPRVDTEAFF. Complete variable domain (other parts from reference TRBV7-6 and TRBJ1-1): GAGVSQSPRYKVTKRGQDVALRCDPISGHVSLYWYRQALGQGPEFLTYFNYEAQQDKSGLPNDRFSAERPEGSISTLTIQRTEQRDSAMYRCASSPRVDTEAFFGQGTRLTVV.

This clonotype was seen at least ten times. The chain joins TRBV19 to TRBJ1-1, with D perhaps matching TRBD1 (5 bases). CDR1 is LNHDA and CDR2 is SQIVND in the germline V gene (reference sequence). V lost 6 bases, J lost 1 base, and 9 bases lay in between. This CDR3 is built from 13 residues. CDR3 in DNA: TGTGCCAGTAGAGGGGTGCAGAACACTGAAGCTTTCTTT. Amino acid sequence: CASRGVQNTEAFF.

The V call is TRBV2, the J call TRBJ1-1; D might be TRBD1 (5 bases). Germline CDR1 SNHLY, CDR2 FYNNEI. Trimming pared 2 bases from V and 9 bases from J, leaving 16 bases between. The length of the CDR3 is 14 residues. CDR3 nucleotides: TGTGCCAGCAGTGAACGGGGGGGAATCTACAAAGCTTTCTTT. Its protein product is CASSERGGIYKAFF.

This clonotype occurred a few times. The chain recombines TRBV6-5 with TRBJ1-2; D is undetermined. CDR3 length: 15 residues. The germline V and J ends were trimmed by 0 bases and 5 bases, with 13 bases remaining between them. Germline CDR1 is MNHEY and CDR2 is SVGAGI. CDR3 sequence: CASSYSSRGSYGYTF. CDR3 nucleotides: TGTGCCAGCAGTTACTCGAGTAGAGGGTCTTATGGCTACACCTTC.

This clonotype was recorded only once. The chain employs TRBV14 and TRBJ2-2; TRBD1 matches 10 bases. J gave up 0 bases and V 3 bases, and 7 bases lay outside the gene matches. In germline, CDR1 is SGHDN, CDR2 FVKESK. There are 18 residues in the CDR3. This CDR3 is CASSHIPGTGANTGELFF. CDR3 coding DNA: TGTGCCAGCAGCCACATACCGGGGACAGGGGCGAACACCGGGGAGCTGTTTTTT.

In its sample, this clonotype was seen many times. The V gene is TRBV29-1, the J gene TRBJ1-3; possibly TRBD1 for D (5 bases). The CDR3 consists of 12 residues. CDR1 SQVTM and CDR2 ANQGSEA come from the germline V gene. This CDR3 reads CGGTEEGNTIYF. The CDR3, as DNA: TGCGGCGGGACTGAGGAGGGAAACACCATATATTTT.

This clonotype appeared a few times. This chain links TRBV5-6 with TRBJ2-6, with D perhaps matching TRBD1 or TRBD2 (5 bases each). Germline V lookup: CDR1 SGHDT, CDR2 YYEEEE. Trimming removed 2 bases from V and 4 bases from J, with 10 bases in between. CDR3 length: 15 amino acids. The CDR3 nucleotides are TGTGCCAGCAGCTTTATCGGGGCAGGGGCCAACGTCCTGACTTTC. Translated, it gives CASSFIGAGANVLTF.